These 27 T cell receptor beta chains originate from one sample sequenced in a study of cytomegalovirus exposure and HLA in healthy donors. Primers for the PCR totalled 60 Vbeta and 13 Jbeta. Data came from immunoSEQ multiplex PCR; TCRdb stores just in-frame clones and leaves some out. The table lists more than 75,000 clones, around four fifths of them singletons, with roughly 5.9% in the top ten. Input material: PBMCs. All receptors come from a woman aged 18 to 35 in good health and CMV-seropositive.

The CDR3 loop reads CASSPGEIEPQHF. The DNA of the CDR3 is TGTGCCAGCAGTCCAGGGGAAATTGAGCCCCAGCATTTT. The chain uses TRBV6-1 and TRBJ1-5; D might be TRBD1 (6 bases). Germline CDR1 MNHNS, CDR2 SASEGT. The CDR3 covers 13 residues. Trimming removed 5 bases at V and 8 bases at J, with 13 bases between.

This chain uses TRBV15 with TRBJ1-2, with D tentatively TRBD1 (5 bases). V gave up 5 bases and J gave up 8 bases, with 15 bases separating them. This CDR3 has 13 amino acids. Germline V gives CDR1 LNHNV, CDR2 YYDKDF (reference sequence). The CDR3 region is CATSRGEARGYTF. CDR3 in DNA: TGTGCCACCAGCCGAGGGGAGGCGCGAGGCTACACCTTC.

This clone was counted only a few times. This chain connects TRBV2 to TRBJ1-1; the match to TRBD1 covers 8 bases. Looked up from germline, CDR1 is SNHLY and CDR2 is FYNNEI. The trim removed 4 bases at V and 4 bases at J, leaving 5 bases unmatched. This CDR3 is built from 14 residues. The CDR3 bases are TGTGCCAGCAGTGCAACCGGGACAGGCACTGAAGCTTTCTTT. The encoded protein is CASSATGTGTEAFF.

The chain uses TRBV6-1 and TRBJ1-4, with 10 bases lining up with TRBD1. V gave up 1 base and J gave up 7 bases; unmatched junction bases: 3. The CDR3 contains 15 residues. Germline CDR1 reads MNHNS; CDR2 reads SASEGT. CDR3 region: CASSEGTGGAEKLFF. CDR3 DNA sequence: TGTGCCAGCAGTGAAGGGACAGGGGGAGCTGAAAAACTGTTTTTT.

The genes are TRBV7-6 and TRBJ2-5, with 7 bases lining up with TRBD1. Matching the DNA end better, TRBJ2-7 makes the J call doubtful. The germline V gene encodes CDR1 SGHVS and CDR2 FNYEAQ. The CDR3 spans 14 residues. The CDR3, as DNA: TGTGCCAGCAGCACCCGACAGGGAAATGGCGAGCAGTACTTC. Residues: CASSTRQGNGEQYF.

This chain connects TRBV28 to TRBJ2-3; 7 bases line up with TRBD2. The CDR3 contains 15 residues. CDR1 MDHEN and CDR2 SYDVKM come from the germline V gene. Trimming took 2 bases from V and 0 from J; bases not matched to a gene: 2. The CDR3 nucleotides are TGTGCCAGCAGTTTAGGGGGGGAAAGCACAGATACGCAGTATTTT. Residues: CASSLGGESTDTQYF. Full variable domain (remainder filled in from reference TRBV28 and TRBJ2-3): DVKVTQSSRYLVKRTGEKVFLECVQDMDHENMFWYRQDPGLGLRLIYFSYDVKMKEKGDIPEGYSVSREKKERFSLILESASTNQTSMYLCASSLGGESTDTQYFGPGTRLTVL.

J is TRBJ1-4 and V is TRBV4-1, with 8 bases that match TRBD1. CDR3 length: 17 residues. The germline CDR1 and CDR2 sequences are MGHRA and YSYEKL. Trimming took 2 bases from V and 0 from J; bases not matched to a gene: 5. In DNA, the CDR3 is TGCGCCAGCAGCCAACAGGACAGGGCGTCAACTAATGAAAAACTGTTTTTT. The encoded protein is CASSQQDRASTNEKLFF.

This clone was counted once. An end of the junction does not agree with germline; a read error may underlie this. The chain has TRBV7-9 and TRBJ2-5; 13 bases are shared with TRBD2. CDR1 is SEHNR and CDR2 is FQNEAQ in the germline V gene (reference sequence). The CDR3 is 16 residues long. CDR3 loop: CSSSSFGLAGEETQYF. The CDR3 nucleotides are TGTTCCAGCAGCTCCTTCGGACTAGCGGGGGAAGAGACCCAGTACTTC. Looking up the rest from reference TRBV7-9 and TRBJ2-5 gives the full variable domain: DTGVSQNPRHKITKRGQNVTFRCDPISEHNRLYWYRQTLGQGPEFLTYFQNEAQLEKSRLLSDRFSAERPKGSFSTLEIQRTEQGDSAMYLCSSSSFGLAGEETQYFGPGTRLLVL.

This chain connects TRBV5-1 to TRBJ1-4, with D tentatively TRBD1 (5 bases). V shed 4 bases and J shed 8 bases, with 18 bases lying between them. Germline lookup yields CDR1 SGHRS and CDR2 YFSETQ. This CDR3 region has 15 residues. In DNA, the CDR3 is TGCGCCAGCAGCCCCCTGGCGGGGGTGAAGGAAAAACTGTTTTTT. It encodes CASSPLAGVKEKLFF.

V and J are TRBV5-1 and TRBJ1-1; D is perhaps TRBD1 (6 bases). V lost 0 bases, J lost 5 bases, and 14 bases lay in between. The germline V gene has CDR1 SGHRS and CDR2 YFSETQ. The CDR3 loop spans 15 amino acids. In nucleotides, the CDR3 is TGCGCCAGCAGCTTGGGGGACACGGAGCGTACTGAAGCTTTCTTT. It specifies CASSLGDTERTEAFF. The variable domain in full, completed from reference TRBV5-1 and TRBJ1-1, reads KAGVTQTPRYLIKTRGQQVTLSCSPISGHRSVSWYQQTPGQGLQFLFEYFSETQRNKGNFPGRFSGRQFSNSRSEMNVSTLELGDSALYLCASSLGDTERTEAFFGQGTRLTVV.

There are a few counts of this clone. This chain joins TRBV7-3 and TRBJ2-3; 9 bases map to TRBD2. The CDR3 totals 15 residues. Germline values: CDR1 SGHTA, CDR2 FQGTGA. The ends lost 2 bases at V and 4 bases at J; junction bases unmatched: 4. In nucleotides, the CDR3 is TGTGCCAGCAGCTTAGCGGGAGGGAGGGCAGATACGCAGTATTTT. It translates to CASSLAGGRADTQYF.

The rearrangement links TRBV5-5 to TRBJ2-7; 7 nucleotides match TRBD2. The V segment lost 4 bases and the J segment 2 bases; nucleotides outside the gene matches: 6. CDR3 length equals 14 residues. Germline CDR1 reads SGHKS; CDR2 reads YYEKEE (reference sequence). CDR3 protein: CASSLGGLTYEQYF. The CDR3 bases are TGTGCCAGCAGCCTTGGGGGACTAACCTACGAGCAGTACTTC. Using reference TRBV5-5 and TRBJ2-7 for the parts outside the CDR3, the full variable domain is DAGVTQSPTHLIKTRGQQVTLRCSPISGHKSVSWYQQVLGQGPQFIFQYYEKEERGRGNFPDRFSARQFPNYSSELNVNALLLGDSALYLCASSLGGLTYEQYFGPGTRLTVT.

In DNA form, the CDR3 reads TGTGCCAGCAGTTTATCCCTCGGGAGCTCCTACGAGCAGTACTTC. Amino acid sequence: CASSLSLGSSYEQYF. The V gene is TRBV27, the J gene TRBJ2-7; D perhaps matches TRBD2 (6 bases). Per germline, CDR1 MNHEY and CDR2 SMNVEV (reference sequence). V was pared by 0 bases and J by 0 bases, with 9 bases between. This CDR3 has 15 amino acids.

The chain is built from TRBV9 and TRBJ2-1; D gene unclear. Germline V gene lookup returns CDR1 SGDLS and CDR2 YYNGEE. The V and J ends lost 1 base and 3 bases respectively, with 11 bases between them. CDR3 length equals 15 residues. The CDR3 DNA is TGTGCCAGCAGCGTACGATCTGAGTTCTACAATGAGCAGTTCTTC. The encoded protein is CASSVRSEFYNEQFF.

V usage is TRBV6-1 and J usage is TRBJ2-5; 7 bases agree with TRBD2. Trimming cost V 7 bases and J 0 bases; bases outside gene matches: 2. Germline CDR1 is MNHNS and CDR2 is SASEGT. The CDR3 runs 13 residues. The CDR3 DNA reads TGTGCCAGCAACGGGAGGAACCAAGAGACCCAGTACTTC. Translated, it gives CASNGRNQETQYF.

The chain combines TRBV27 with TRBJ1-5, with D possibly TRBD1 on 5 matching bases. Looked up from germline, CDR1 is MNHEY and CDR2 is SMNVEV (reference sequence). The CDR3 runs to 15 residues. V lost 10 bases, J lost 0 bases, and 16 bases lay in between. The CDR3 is CATAVRGYSNQPQHF. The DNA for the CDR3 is TGTGCCACCGCGGTCCGGGGGTATAGCAATCAGCCCCAGCATTTT.

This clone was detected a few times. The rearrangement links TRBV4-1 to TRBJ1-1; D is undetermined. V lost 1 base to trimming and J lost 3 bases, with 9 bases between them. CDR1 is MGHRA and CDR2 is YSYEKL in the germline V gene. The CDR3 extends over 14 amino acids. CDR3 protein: CASSQGHTDTEAFF. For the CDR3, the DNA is TGCGCCAGCAGCCAAGGACATACGGACACTGAAGCTTTCTTT.

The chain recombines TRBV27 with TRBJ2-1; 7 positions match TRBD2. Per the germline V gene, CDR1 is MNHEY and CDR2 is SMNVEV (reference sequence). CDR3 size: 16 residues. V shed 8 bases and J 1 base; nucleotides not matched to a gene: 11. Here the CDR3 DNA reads TGTGCCAGCCAGAGGGTGGCCGGGAGGTCCTACAATGAGCAGTTCTTC. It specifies CASQRVAGRSYNEQFF.

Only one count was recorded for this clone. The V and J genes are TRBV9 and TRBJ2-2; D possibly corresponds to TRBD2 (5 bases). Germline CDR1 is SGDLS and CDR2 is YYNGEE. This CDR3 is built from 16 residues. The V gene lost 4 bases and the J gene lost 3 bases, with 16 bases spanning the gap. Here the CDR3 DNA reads TGTGCCAGCAGCCCTAGCCAAAGACAACACACCGGGGAGCTGTTTTTT. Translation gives CASSPSQRQHTGELFF. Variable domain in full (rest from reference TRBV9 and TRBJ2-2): DSGVTQTPKHLITATGQRVTLRCSPRSGDLSVYWYQQSLDQGLQFLIQYYNGEERAKGNILERFSAQQFPDLHSELNLSSLELGDSALYFCASSPSQRQHTGELFFGEGSRLTVL.

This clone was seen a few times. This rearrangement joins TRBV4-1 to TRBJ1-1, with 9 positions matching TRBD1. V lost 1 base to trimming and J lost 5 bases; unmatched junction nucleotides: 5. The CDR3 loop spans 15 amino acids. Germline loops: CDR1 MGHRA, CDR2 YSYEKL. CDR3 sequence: CASSQGDRAPTEAFF. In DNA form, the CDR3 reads TGCGCCAGCAGCCAAGGGGACAGGGCACCGACTGAAGCTTTCTTT.

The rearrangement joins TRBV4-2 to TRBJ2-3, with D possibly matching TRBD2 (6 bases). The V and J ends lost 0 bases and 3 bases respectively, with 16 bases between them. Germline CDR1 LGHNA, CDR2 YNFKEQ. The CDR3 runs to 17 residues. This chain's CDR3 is CASSQESLAEGTDTQYF. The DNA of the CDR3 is TGTGCCAGCAGCCAAGAGTCCTTAGCGGAGGGGACAGATACGCAGTATTTT.

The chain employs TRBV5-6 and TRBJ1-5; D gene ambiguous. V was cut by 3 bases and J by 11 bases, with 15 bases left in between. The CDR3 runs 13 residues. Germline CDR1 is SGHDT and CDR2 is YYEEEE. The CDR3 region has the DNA TGTGCCAGCAGCTCCGGCACCATCGGGTCCCAGCATTTT. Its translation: CASSSGTIGSQHF.

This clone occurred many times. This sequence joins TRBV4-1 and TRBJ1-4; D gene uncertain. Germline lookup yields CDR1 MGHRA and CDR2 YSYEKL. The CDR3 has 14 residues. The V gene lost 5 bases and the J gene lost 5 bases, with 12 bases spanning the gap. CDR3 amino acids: CASSSGGQNEKLFF. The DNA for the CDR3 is TGCGCCAGCAGCTCAGGAGGTCAGAATGAAAAACTGTTTTTT.

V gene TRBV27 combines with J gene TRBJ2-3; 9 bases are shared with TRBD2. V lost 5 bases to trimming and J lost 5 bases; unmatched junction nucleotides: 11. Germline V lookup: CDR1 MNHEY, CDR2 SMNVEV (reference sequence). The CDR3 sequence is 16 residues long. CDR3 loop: CASSPLSGSPGDTQYF. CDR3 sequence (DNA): TGTGCCAGCAGTCCCCTTAGCGGGAGCCCCGGAGATACGCAGTATTTT.

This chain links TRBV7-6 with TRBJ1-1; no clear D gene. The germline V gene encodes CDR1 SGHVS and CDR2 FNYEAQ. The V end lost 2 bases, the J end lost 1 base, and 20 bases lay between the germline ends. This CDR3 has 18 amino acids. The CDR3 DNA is TGTGCCAGCAGCTTATATGACCTCCGGGAGCAACAGAACACTGAAGCTTTCTTT. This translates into CASSLYDLREQQNTEAFF. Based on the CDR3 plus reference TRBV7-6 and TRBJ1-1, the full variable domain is GAGVSQSPRYKVTKRGQDVALRCDPISGHVSLYWYRQALGQGPEFLTYFNYEAQQDKSGLPNDRFSAERPEGSISTLTIQRTEQRDSAMYRCASSLYDLREQQNTEAFFGQGTRLTVV.

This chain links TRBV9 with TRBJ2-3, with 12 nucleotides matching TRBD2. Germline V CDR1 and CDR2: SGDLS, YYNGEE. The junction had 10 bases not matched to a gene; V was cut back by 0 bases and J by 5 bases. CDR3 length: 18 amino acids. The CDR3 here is CASSVATSSGGALDTQYF. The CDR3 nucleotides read TGTGCCAGCAGCGTAGCTACTTCTAGCGGGGGGGCTTTAGATACGCAGTATTTT.

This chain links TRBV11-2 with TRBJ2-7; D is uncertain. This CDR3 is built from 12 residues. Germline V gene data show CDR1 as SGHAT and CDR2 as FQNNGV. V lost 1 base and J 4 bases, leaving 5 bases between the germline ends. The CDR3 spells CASSLAHYEQYF. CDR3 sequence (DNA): TGTGCCAGCAGCTTAGCCCATTACGAGCAGTACTTC.